This entry lists 4 T cell receptor beta chains sequenced from one sample in a study of OX40 agonist ivuxolimab in advanced cancers. Sequencing was performed with immunoSEQ multiplex PCR; in TCRdb, only in-frame clones are kept and a portion is missing. The sample lists roughly 25,000 clones, around 80% occurring once. Source: CD4+ or CD8+ T cells sorted from blood, taken in a trial of the OX40 agonist ivuxolimab. Source of these receptors: an adult with an advanced solid tumor such as melanoma, head and neck, liver or kidney cancer.

This clone was counted only a few times. The V and J genes are TRBV6-5 and TRBJ1-1; a weak D match, TRBD1 (5 bases). The CDR3 has 13 residues. The V gene's germline CDR1 is MNHEY and CDR2 SVGAGI. Deletions cut 5 bases from V and 3 bases from J, with 10 bases between. CDR3 sequence: CASSLQGYTEAFF. The CDR3 DNA reads as TGTGCCAGCAGTCTTCAGGGTTACACTGAAGCTTTCTTT.

A few counts support this clone. This sequence joins TRBV27 and TRBJ1-2; D gene uncertain. This CDR3 comprises 15 residues. CDR1 MNHEY and CDR2 SMNVEV come from the germline V gene (reference sequence). The V end was cut by 6 bases, the J end by 8 bases, with 22 bases between. DNA for the CDR3: TGTGCCAGCAGCATGGGTGGAGGCTTCTATGGAGGCTACACCTTC. Translated: CASSMGGGFYGGYTF.

This clone was detected only once. The V call is TRBV19, the J call TRBJ2-2, with D maybe TRBD1 (6 bases). This CDR3 region has 15 residues. Trimming took 4 bases from V and 6 from J, leaving 15 bases between them. Germline V gene lookup returns CDR1 LNHDA and CDR2 SQIVND (reference sequence). CDR3 sequence reads: CASSRSGHTSGELFF. DNA for the CDR3: TGTGCCAGTAGTAGGTCGGGACATACCTCCGGGGAGCTGTTTTTT.

This clone qualifies as medium-sized (0.01 to 0.1%). J is TRBJ2-3 and V is TRBV6-1; D might be TRBD1 (5 bases). Germline V gene lookup returns CDR1 MNHNS and CDR2 SASEGT. The CDR3 consists of 15 residues. Between the trimmed V and J ends, which lost 2 bases and 3 bases, there was a span of 12 bases. The CDR3 sequence is CASSEWAGSTDTQYF. The CDR3 DNA is TGTGCCAGCAGTGAATGGGCAGGGTCTACAGATACGCAGTATTTT.